The 5 T cell receptor beta chains below all came from one sample that was sequenced in a study of T cell responses to AZD1222 COVID-19 vaccine. Profiled with immunoSEQ multiplex PCR; TCRdb holds only in-frame clones, not every one. The data hold 150,000 to 200,000 clones, with nearly 95% observed a single time. This sample comprised peripheral blood, obtained 28 days after the second AZD1222 dose. These receptors were collected from an adult who received the AZD1222 COVID-19 vaccine.

V usage is TRBV7-2 and J usage is TRBJ2-7; 8 nucleotides match TRBD2. J lost 0 bases, V lost 5 bases, and 15 bases had no gene match. The CDR3 extends over 18 amino acids. Germline V gene lookup returns CDR1 SGHTA and CDR2 FQGNSA. The DNA for the CDR3 is TGTGCCAGCAGCGGCTACCCTCATCGTCTAGCGGGCTCCTACGAGCAGTACTTC. Amino acid sequence: CASSGYPHRLAGSYEQYF.

The V gene is TRBV7-2, the J gene TRBJ2-5, with TRBD1 identical over 7 bases. This CDR3 comprises 17 residues. V was clipped by 2 bases and J by 4 bases; unmatched bases: 13. Germline V lookup: CDR1 SGHTA, CDR2 FQGNSA. CDR3 loop: CASSLRLGMAGGETQYF. As DNA, the CDR3 is TGTGCCAGCAGCTTAAGGCTTGGCATGGCAGGGGGAGAGACCCAGTACTTC.

The chain uses TRBV7-3 and TRBJ1-2, with D uncertain. V lost 2 bases, J lost 4 bases, and 8 bases lay in between. The V gene's germline CDR1 is SGHTA and CDR2 FQGTGA. The CDR3 extends over 13 amino acids. The CDR3 coding sequence is TGTGCCAGCAGCTTAGTGCCGGGCTATGGCTACACCTTC. The encoded protein is CASSLVPGYGYTF.

The J gene is TRBJ2-3, the V gene TRBV2, with 8 bases aligning to TRBD1. The length of the CDR3 is 16 residues. V was pared by 3 bases and J by 5 bases, with 10 bases of the junction left unmatched. Germline-derived CDR1 and CDR2 are SNHLY and FYNNEI. CDR3 residues: CASSEAGGIWGDTQYF. The CDR3 DNA follows: TGTGCCAGCAGTGAGGCAGGGGGCATATGGGGAGATACGCAGTATTTT.

The chain joins TRBV5-1 to TRBJ1-5; D is ambiguous. Trimming removed 1 base from V and 0 bases from J, with 11 bases in between. The length of the CDR3 is 16 residues. Germline V CDR1 and CDR2: SGHRS, YFSETQ. This CDR3 reads CASSLIAGDSNQPQHF. The CDR3 bases are TGCGCCAGCAGCTTGATCGCCGGGGATAGCAATCAGCCCCAGCATTTT.